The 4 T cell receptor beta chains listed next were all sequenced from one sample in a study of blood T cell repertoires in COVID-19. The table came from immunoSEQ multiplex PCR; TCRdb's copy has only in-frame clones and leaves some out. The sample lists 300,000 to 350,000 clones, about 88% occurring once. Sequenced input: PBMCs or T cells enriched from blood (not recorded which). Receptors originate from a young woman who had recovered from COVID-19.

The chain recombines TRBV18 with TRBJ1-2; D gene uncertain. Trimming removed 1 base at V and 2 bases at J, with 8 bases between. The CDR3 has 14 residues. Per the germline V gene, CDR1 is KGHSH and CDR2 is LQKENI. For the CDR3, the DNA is TGTGCCAGCTCACCACAACGAGAGAACTATGGCTACACCTTC. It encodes CASSPQRENYGYTF. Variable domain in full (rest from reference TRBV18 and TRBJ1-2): NAGVMQNPRHLVRRRGQEARLRCSPMKGHSHVYWYRQLPEEGLKFMVYLQKENIIDESGMPKERFSAEFPKEGPSILRIQQVVRGDSAAYFCASSPQRENYGYTFGSGTRLTVV.

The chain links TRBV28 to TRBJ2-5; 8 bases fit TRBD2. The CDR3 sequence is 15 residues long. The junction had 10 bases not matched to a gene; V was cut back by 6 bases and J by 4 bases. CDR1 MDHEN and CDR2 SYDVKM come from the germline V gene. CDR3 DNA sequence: TGTGCCAGCAGCGCCGCCGGGGGGGTCGGAGAGACCCAGTACTTC. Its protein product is CASSAAGGVGETQYF.

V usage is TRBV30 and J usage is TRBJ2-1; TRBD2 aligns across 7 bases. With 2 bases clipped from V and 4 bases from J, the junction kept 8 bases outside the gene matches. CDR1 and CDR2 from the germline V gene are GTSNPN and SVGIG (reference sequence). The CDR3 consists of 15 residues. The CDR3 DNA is TGTGCCTGGAGTTCCATGTCGGGACTATACAATGAGCAGTTCTTC. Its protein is CAWSSMSGLYNEQFF.

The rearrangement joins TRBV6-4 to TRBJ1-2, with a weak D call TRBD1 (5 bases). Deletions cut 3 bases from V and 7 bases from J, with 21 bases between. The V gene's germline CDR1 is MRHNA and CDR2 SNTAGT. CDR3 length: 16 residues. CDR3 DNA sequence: TGTGCCAGCAGTGAGCGTTGGGGCAGTGTACATGGTGGCTACACCTTC. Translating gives CASSERWGSVHGGYTF.